The source of this TCR beta chain is a study of cytomegalovirus exposure and HLA in healthy donors. V was clipped by 9 bases and J by 8 bases, with 23 bases between them. The CDR3 is 15 amino acids. Germline values: CDR1 SGHNT, CDR2 YENEEA. Primers: 60 Vbeta forward and 13 Jbeta reverse. Data came from immunoSEQ multiplex PCR; TCRdb stores just in-frame clones and leaves some out. Among about 190,000 clones listed, 70% to 75% were seen once. Specimen: PBMCs. The rearrangement uses TRBV11-3 and TRBJ2-1; possibly TRBD1 for D (6 bases). This receptor was obtained from a woman in her thirties in good health and CMV-seropositive. CDR3 sequence: CARNRVRPEGDEQFF. The CDR3 nucleotides are TGTGCCAGAAATCGTGTCAGGCCCGAGGGGGATGAGCAGTTCTTC.